Presented here are 12 T cell receptor beta chains from one specimen sequenced in a study of blood T cell repertoires in COVID-19 (dated by TCRdb to the early 2020s). Library method: the immunoSEQ multiplex PCR assay. The table comes from immuneACCESS by way of TCRdb, which keeps in-frame sequences with V and J called. Part of the clones is missing from these tables; in studies checked, under half for an unresolved V gene and the rest for unknown reasons. The sample profile shows some 170,000 clones; roughly 84% of them were found once. Together, the top ten hold about 10% of the sample. Sequenced input: peripheral blood. These receptor sequences come from a woman older than 75 with active or convalescent COVID-19.

V is TRBV13 and J is TRBJ2-3; 8 bases agree with TRBD2. Trimming cost V 4 bases and J 5 bases; bases outside gene matches: 5. The germline V gene encodes CDR1 PRHDT and CDR2 FYEKMQ (reference sequence). The CDR3 spans 14 residues. The CDR3 DNA sequence: TGTGCCAGCAGCTCCGGGACTAGTATAGATACGCAGTATTTT. Its protein product is CASSSGTSIDTQYF.

This chain uses TRBV21-1 with TRBJ2-1; TRBD2 is the table's D call and was not checked against the DNA. TRBV21-1 is designated a pseudogene. The CDR3 spans 15 residues. CDR3 loop: CASSNRVGTLNEQFF. The CDR3 DNA is TGTGCCAGCAGCAACCGGGTCGGGACTTTAAATGAGCAGTTCTTC.

In nucleotides, the CDR3 is TGTGCCAGCAGCCTGTCCGGGACAAGCTCCGCCGCAGGCTATGGCTACACCTTC. It codes for CASSLSGTSSAAGYGYTF. This chain connects TRBV14 to TRBJ1-2, with D perhaps TRBD1 (6 bases). The CDR3 covers 18 residues. Per the germline V gene, CDR1 is SGHDN and CDR2 is FVKESK. V gave up 4 bases and J gave up 4 bases, with 25 bases separating them.

Concerning this clone: At one boundary the junction diverges from the germline segment, which might be a read error. This sequence joins TRBV7-2 and TRBJ2-2; D may be TRBD1 (5 bases). CDR1 SGHTA and CDR2 FQGNSA come from the germline V gene. There are 19 residues in the CDR3. As DNA, the CDR3 is TGTGCCAGCACCTTAGGAAAAGGGATAGTAAGGGGGAACACCGGGGAGCTGTTTTTT. It translates to CASTLGKGIVRGNTGELFF.

The chain is built from TRBV29-1 and TRBJ1-1; D is unclear. Between the trimmed V and J ends, which lost 3 bases and 1 base, there was a span of 12 bases. Germline values: CDR1 SQVTM, CDR2 ANQGSEA. The CDR3 has 14 residues. The CDR3 sequence: CSVDGPASNTEAFF. For the CDR3, the DNA is TGCAGCGTTGATGGGCCGGCGTCGAACACTGAAGCTTTCTTT.

V usage is TRBV27 and J usage is TRBJ1-5; 7 bases map to TRBD1. Germline loops: CDR1 MNHEY, CDR2 SMNVEV (reference sequence). After removal of 4 bases from V and 6 bases from J, the junction contained 9 bases not matched to a gene. CDR3 length equals 15 residues. The CDR3 region is CASSSDRERGQPQHF. The CDR3 DNA reads as TGTGCCAGCAGTTCCGACAGGGAACGGGGTCAGCCCCAGCATTTT.

V and J are TRBV7-8 and TRBJ1-4; the D gene is possibly TRBD1 (6 bases). V was trimmed by 1 base and J by 2 bases, leaving 14 bases between them. CDR3 size: 17 residues. The germline gives CDR1 SGHVS, CDR2 FQNEAQ. DNA for the CDR3: TGTGCCAGCAGCTTAGAGGGGGGGCGTTTCACTAATGAAAAACTGTTTTTT. This sequence encodes CASSLEGGRFTNEKLFF. The full variable domain, in which reference TRBV7-8 and TRBJ1-4 provide the parts outside the CDR3, is GAGVSQSPRYKVAKRGQDVALRCDPISGHVSLFWYQQALGQGPEFLTYFQNEAQLDKSGLPSDRFFAERPEGSVSTLKIQRTQQEDSAVYLCASSLEGGRFTNEKLFFGSGTQLSVL.

V is TRBV6-5 and J is TRBJ1-1; D is ambiguous. Germline lookup yields CDR1 MNHEY and CDR2 SVGAGI. V was pared by 3 bases and J by 10 bases, with 15 bases between. The CDR3 covers 13 residues. CDR3 amino acids: CASSYSGEGGAFF. For the CDR3, the DNA is TGTGCCAGCAGTTATTCCGGGGAAGGCGGAGCTTTCTTT.

With regard to this clone: The same CDR3 is also encoded by other DNA sequences in this sample. The CDR3 sequence: CASSYSIGGAYEQYF. The CDR3 nucleotides are TGTGCCAGCAGTTACTCGATAGGGGGCGCGTACGAGCAGTACTTC. The rearrangement links TRBV6-5 to TRBJ2-7; 7 bases align to TRBD1. The germline V gene encodes CDR1 MNHEY and CDR2 SVGAGI. The ends lost 0 bases at V and 4 bases at J; junction bases unmatched: 6. CDR3 length: 15 residues.

This clone was detected only once. The V gene is TRBV11-3, the J gene TRBJ2-1; D perhaps matches TRBD2 (7 bases). The CDR3 runs 15 residues. Germline V lookup: CDR1 SGHNT, CDR2 YENEEA. The V end was cut by 3 bases, the J end by 7 bases, with 16 bases between. The CDR3 spells CASSLGGAPGNEQFF. The CDR3 nucleotides read TGTGCCAGCAGCTTGGGGGGGGCACCGGGGAATGAGCAGTTCTTC.

This clone was detected only a few times. In nucleotides, the CDR3 is TGTGCCAGCAATCCCGGGGGAAAAGAAAAACTGTTTTTT. Protein sequence: CASNPGGKEKLFF. This chain links TRBV28 with TRBJ1-4, with a tentative D call TRBD1 (5 bases). Trimming shortened V by 7 bases and J by 8 bases, and 14 bases separated the two germline ends. CDR3 length equals 13 residues. Germline CDR1 and CDR2: MDHEN and SYDVKM. Looking up the rest from reference TRBV28 and TRBJ1-4 gives the full variable domain: DVKVTQSSRYLVKRTGEKVFLECVQDMDHENMFWYRQDPGLGLRLIYFSYDVKMKEKGDIPEGYSVSREKKERFSLILESASTNQTSMYLCASNPGGKEKLFFGSGTQLSVL.

There are a few counts of this clone. This chain connects TRBV5-4 to TRBJ2-2; 14 bases fit TRBD2. The CDR3 covers 16 residues. V dropped 4 bases and J dropped 6; count of bases not matched to a gene: 5. Germline-derived CDR1 and CDR2 are SGHNT and YYREEE (reference sequence). Here the CDR3 reads CASSGATSGGAGELFF. CDR3 DNA: TGTGCCAGCAGCGGAGCGACTAGCGGGGGGGCCGGGGAGCTGTTTTTT.